The 30 T cell receptor beta chains below come from one sample, sequenced in a study of sequential checkpoint blockade in melanoma. The data were produced by immunoSEQ multiplex PCR, yet TCRdb's version contains in-frame clones alone and is incomplete. The sample records 18,000 or so clones, under 80% being singletons. Documented treatment: randomized to nivolumab then ipilimumab (arm A) or the reverse (arm B). This sample comprised CD8+ T cells sorted from blood (inferred from file names), obtained from a patient given nivolumab and ipilimumab in sequence. These receptors all stem from a human donor with melanoma.

V usage is TRBV29-1 and J usage is TRBJ2-5; 14 nucleotides line up with TRBD2. Per germline, CDR1 SQVTM and CDR2 ANQGSEA. The CDR3 contains 17 residues. The V segment lost 3 bases and the J segment 5 bases; nucleotides outside the gene matches: 11. The CDR3 sequence is CSVDGTSGSTVWETQYF. CDR3 DNA: TGCAGCGTTGACGGGACTAGCGGGAGTACGGTATGGGAGACCCAGTACTTC.

The V and J genes are TRBV12-5 and TRBJ2-5; a possible D gene is TRBD2 (6 bases). This CDR3 is built from 14 residues. Deletions cut 6 bases from V and 0 bases from J, with 11 bases between. Germline CDR1 reads LGHNT; CDR2 reads FRNRAP. The CDR3 sequence: CASGPRENQETQYF. Written as DNA, the CDR3 is TGTGCTAGTGGCCCTCGGGAGAACCAAGAGACCCAGTACTTC.

The chain links TRBV9 to TRBJ2-2; 7 nucleotides match TRBD2. Trimming cost V 0 bases and J 6 bases; bases outside gene matches: 5. Germline V gene lookup returns CDR1 SGDLS and CDR2 YYNGEE. The CDR3 is made up of 15 amino acids. The CDR3: CASSVGGGTAGELFF. CDR3 DNA sequence: TGTGCCAGCAGCGTAGGGGGGGGTACTGCCGGGGAGCTGTTTTTT.

J is TRBJ1-1 and V is TRBV21-1. TRBV21-1 represents a pseudogene. There are 11 residues in the CDR3. The CDR3 coding sequence is TGTGCCAGCAGCAACGACACTGAAGCTTTCTTT. Its protein product is CASSNDTEAFF.

The J gene is TRBJ2-7, the V gene TRBV11-3; 10 bases map to TRBD1. With 5 bases clipped from V and 3 bases from J, the junction kept 7 bases outside the gene matches. Germline CDR1 SGHNT, CDR2 YENEEA. The length of the CDR3 is 15 residues. The CDR3 DNA is TGTGCCAGCAGCCTCCCGGGGACAGGGGACTACGAGCAGTACTTC. It yields the protein CASSLPGTGDYEQYF. Drawing the rest from reference TRBV11-3 and TRBJ2-7, the complete variable domain is EAGVVQSPRYKIIEKKQPVAFWCNPISGHNTLYWYLQNLGQGPELLIRYENEEAVDDSQLPKDRFSAERLKGVDSTLKIQPAELGDSAVYLCASSLPGTGDYEQYFGPGTRLTVT.

Notes on this clone: The junction departs from the called germline gene at one end, perhaps through a read error. This chain links TRBV25-1 with TRBJ2-4; D possibly corresponds to TRBD1 (6 bases). Germline assignment: CDR1 MGHDK and CDR2 SYGVNS. The CDR3 contains 11 residues. The CDR3 reads CASSAPGHLHF. The CDR3 DNA follows: TGTGCCAGCAGTGCACCGGGACATCTCCACTTC.

The chain links TRBV11-2 to TRBJ2-7, with 8 bases identical to TRBD1. V was clipped by 4 bases and J by 3 bases; unmatched bases: 8. The CDR3 extends over 15 amino acids. The V gene's germline CDR1 is SGHAT and CDR2 FQNNGV. The CDR3 region is CASSSRGTGNYEQYF. CDR3 sequence (DNA): TGTGCCAGCAGCTCGCGCGGGACAGGAAACTACGAGCAGTACTTC.

The rearrangement uses TRBV9 and TRBJ2-3; maybe TRBD2 (5 bases). The CDR3 consists of 15 residues. Germline lookup yields CDR1 SGDLS and CDR2 YYNGEE. The germline V and J ends were trimmed by 3 bases and 5 bases, with 16 bases remaining between them. In nucleotides, the CDR3 is TGTGCCAGCAGCGGTAGACCTAGCTCTGGAGATACGCAGTATTTT. It translates to CASSGRPSSGDTQYF.

V and J are TRBV15 and TRBJ2-7, with TRBD2 as a possible D gene (5 bases). V lost 0 bases, J lost 1 base, and 16 bases lay in between. This CDR3 spans 17 amino acids. CDR1 and CDR2 (germline): LNHNV, YYDKDF (reference sequence). The CDR3 is CATSRDAGHSRSYEQYF. The CDR3 DNA reads as TGTGCCACCAGCAGAGATGCGGGCCACTCCCGTTCCTACGAGCAGTACTTC.

The CDR3: CASSTWGVRTDTQYF. The CDR3 bases are TGTGCCAGCAGCACCTGGGGCGTCCGGACAGATACGCAGTATTTT. The chain uses TRBV7-3 and TRBJ2-3, with a tentative D call TRBD1 (5 bases). This CDR3 is 15 amino acids long. With 5 bases removed from V and 3 bases from J, the gap between germline ends came to 15 bases. CDR1 is SGHTA and CDR2 is FQGTGA in the germline V gene.

The CDR3 sequence is CASSQHFGTSGGPTYEQYF. In DNA, the CDR3 is TGTGCCAGCAGCCAACACTTTGGGACTAGCGGGGGCCCAACCTACGAGCAGTACTTC. The J gene is TRBJ2-7, the V gene TRBV14, with TRBD2 identical over 14 bases. In germline, CDR1 is SGHDN, CDR2 FVKESK. V was pared by 2 bases and J by 2 bases, with 11 bases of the junction left unmatched. The length of the CDR3 is 19 residues.

The genes are TRBV6-6 and TRBJ2-5; no clear D. Trimming cost V 6 bases and J 2 bases, with 16 bases left between them. CDR3 length: 15 residues. The germline V gene encodes CDR1 MNHNY and CDR2 SVGAGI (reference sequence). The CDR3 nucleotides are TGTGCCAGCAGACCCCCATATGACGGGCAAGAGACCCAGTACTTC. Amino acid sequence: CASRPPYDGQETQYF.

The V gene is TRBV28, the J gene TRBJ2-3; TRBD2 agrees at 11 bases. The germline V gene has CDR1 MDHEN and CDR2 SYDVKM. The CDR3 extends over 16 amino acids. Trimming at V came to 1 base and at J to 3 bases, leaving 3 bases not matched to a gene. CDR3 protein: CASSLLVAGGTDTQYF. The CDR3 nucleotides read TGTGCCAGCAGTTTATTGGTAGCGGGAGGGACAGATACGCAGTATTTT.

This clone is a singleton in its sample. V gene TRBV9 combines with J gene TRBJ2-7; TRBD2 is a possible D gene (6 bases). Deletions cut 4 bases from V and 1 base from J, with 12 bases between. CDR3 size: 14 residues. Germline assignment: CDR1 SGDLS and CDR2 YYNGEE. As DNA, the CDR3 is TGTGCCAGCAGCCCGGAGGGAGTATCCTACGAGCAGTACTTC. This encodes CASSPEGVSYEQYF.

This chain connects TRBV9 to TRBJ2-1, with 9 bases aligning to TRBD1. J gave up 0 bases and V 4 bases, and 5 bases lay outside the gene matches. CDR1 and CDR2 from the germline V gene are SGDLS and YYNGEE. The CDR3 contains 16 residues. The CDR3 DNA is TGTGCCAGCAGCCCCCGGACAGGGGTCTCCTACAATGAGCAGTTCTTC. It encodes CASSPRTGVSYNEQFF.

The chain couples TRBV4-1 to TRBJ1-1, with TRBD1 identical over 7 bases. This CDR3 has 17 amino acids. Trimming took 0 bases from V and 3 from J; bases not matched to a gene: 10. CDR1 is MGHRA, CDR2 YSYEKL, per germline. The CDR3 is CASSQDQETGIDTEAFF. The CDR3 DNA reads TGCGCCAGCAGCCAAGATCAAGAGACAGGGATAGACACTGAAGCTTTCTTT.

This chain connects TRBV5-1 to TRBJ1-1; D is unresolved. Germline V gene sequence: CDR1 SGHRS, CDR2 YFSETQ. Deletions cut 6 bases from V and 7 bases from J, with 25 bases between. CDR3 length equals 16 residues. The CDR3 coding sequence is TGCGCCAGCATTAAGGGAGAAAGAAGATTAGGCGGTGAAGCTTTCTTT. Residues: CASIKGERRLGGEAFF.

The chain links TRBV9 to TRBJ2-1; 9 positions match TRBD2. The V gene's germline CDR1 is SGDLS and CDR2 YYNGEE. This CDR3 is built from 16 residues. With V trimmed by 3 bases and J by 2 bases, 6 bases remained unmatched. CDR3: CASSGSSGDTYNEQFF. The CDR3 nucleotides read TGTGCCAGCAGCGGGTCTAGCGGGGACACCTACAATGAGCAGTTCTTC.

This clone was seen a few times. The rearrangement links TRBV11-2 to TRBJ2-7, with 7 bases identical to TRBD1. With 0 bases clipped from V and 4 bases from J, the junction kept 6 bases outside the gene matches. The CDR3 spans 15 residues. From germline, CDR1 is SGHAT and CDR2 FQNNGV. The chain's CDR3 is CASSLDRSRGYEQYF. The CDR3 DNA is TGTGCCAGCAGCTTAGATCGGAGCAGGGGGTACGAGCAGTACTTC.

The genes are TRBV29-1 and TRBJ2-2; 9 nucleotides line up with TRBD2. The J segment lost 1 base and the V segment lost 3 bases, leaving 3 bases of the junction unmatched. The length of the CDR3 is 15 residues. Germline values: CDR1 SQVTM, CDR2 ANQGSEA. Here the CDR3 DNA reads TGCAGCGTTGACCAAGCGGGGGGGAACACCGGGGAGCTGTTTTTT. It yields the protein CSVDQAGGNTGELFF.

This clone was found a few times. V usage is TRBV6-5 and J usage is TRBJ1-1; D is possibly TRBD1 (6 bases). The CDR3 extends over 13 amino acids. Germline V CDR1 and CDR2: MNHEY, SVGAGI. V was trimmed by 2 bases and J by 7 bases, leaving 11 bases between them. CDR3 residues: CASSYRDTVEAFF. In DNA, the CDR3 is TGTGCCAGCAGTTACCGGGACACCGTTGAAGCTTTCTTT.

The chain recombines TRBV10-3 with TRBJ1-2, with D unresolved. Germline values: CDR1 ENHRY, CDR2 SYGVKD. V shed 7 bases and J shed 5 bases, with 17 bases lying between them. The CDR3 consists of 14 residues. The CDR3 spells CAIKRYELSYGYTF. DNA of the CDR3: TGTGCCATCAAAAGATACGAACTGTCATATGGCTACACCTTC.

The chain couples TRBV5-1 to TRBJ1-6; possibly TRBD1 for D (5 bases). This CDR3 comprises 14 residues. With 1 base removed from V and 8 bases from J, the gap between germline ends came to 10 bases. In germline, CDR1 is SGHRS, CDR2 YFSETQ. In DNA, the CDR3 is TGCGCCAGCAGCTTGCAGGGATGGGATTCACCCCTCCACTTT. It specifies CASSLQGWDSPLHF.

The V call is TRBV19, the J call TRBJ1-4, with D unresolved. The V and J ends lost 3 bases and 3 bases respectively, with 11 bases between them. The length of the CDR3 is 15 residues. Germline V gene lookup returns CDR1 LNHDA and CDR2 SQIVND (reference sequence). The DNA for the CDR3 is TGTGCCAGTAGTATTTGGTCTGCGGCTAATGAAAAACTGTTTTTT. This encodes CASSIWSAANEKLFF.

This clone has more than one count but fewer than ten. This chain connects TRBV6-4 to TRBJ2-2; 11 nucleotides match TRBD2. Germline values: CDR1 MRHNA, CDR2 SNTAGT. Unmatched junction bases numbered 4, after V lost 5 bases and J lost 5 bases. The CDR3 contains 15 residues. CDR3 protein: CASSLTSGTTGELFF. CDR3 DNA sequence: TGTGCCAGCAGTTTGACTAGCGGGACGACCGGGGAGCTGTTTTTT.

The rearrangement uses TRBV29-1 and TRBJ2-1, with D possibly TRBD2 on 5 matching bases. The CDR3 consists of 15 residues. V shed 3 bases and J shed 0 bases, with 12 bases lying between them. From germline, CDR1 is SQVTM and CDR2 ANQGSEA. CDR3 in amino acids: CSVDGLTTSYNEQFF. CDR3 bases: TGCAGCGTTGACGGACTCACAACCTCCTACAATGAGCAGTTCTTC.

In DNA form, the CDR3 reads TGTGCCAGCAGACGCTACCGGGACTCAGAGGAAAAACTGTTTTTT. Translating gives CASRRYRDSEEKLFF. The V gene is TRBV6-6, the J gene TRBJ1-4; tentative D call: TRBD1 (5 bases). V lost 6 bases and J lost 8, with 19 bases in between. The CDR3 covers 15 residues. CDR1 MNHNY and CDR2 SVGAGI come from the germline V gene (reference sequence).

The genes are TRBV4-2 and TRBJ2-1; D perhaps matches TRBD2 (6 bases). Germline V gene sequence: CDR1 LGHNA, CDR2 YNFKEQ. The V gene lost 0 bases and the J gene lost 7 bases, with 13 bases spanning the gap. The CDR3 runs to 15 residues. The CDR3 protein is CASSQEGGLGNEQFF. The CDR3 nucleotides read TGTGCCAGCAGCCAAGAAGGAGGGCTGGGGAATGAGCAGTTCTTC.

The V gene is TRBV19, the J gene TRBJ1-1; weak D call: TRBD1 (6 bases). Per germline, CDR1 LNHDA and CDR2 SQIVND (reference sequence). CDR3 length equals 15 residues. V was trimmed by 10 bases and J by 0 bases, leaving 18 bases between them. CDR3 sequence: CATNTGITLNTEAFF. Written as DNA, the CDR3 is TGTGCCACTAATACAGGGATAACACTGAACACTGAAGCTTTCTTT.

This chain connects TRBV6-6 to TRBJ2-7, with 8 bases aligning to TRBD2. V gave up 2 bases and J gave up 2 bases; unmatched junction bases: 5. Per the germline V gene, CDR1 is MNHNY and CDR2 is SVGAGI (reference sequence). The CDR3 has 15 residues. CDR3 coding DNA: TGTGCCAGCAGTTACCGCGCGGGGGGACCCTACGAGCAGTACTTC. Amino acids: CASSYRAGGPYEQYF.